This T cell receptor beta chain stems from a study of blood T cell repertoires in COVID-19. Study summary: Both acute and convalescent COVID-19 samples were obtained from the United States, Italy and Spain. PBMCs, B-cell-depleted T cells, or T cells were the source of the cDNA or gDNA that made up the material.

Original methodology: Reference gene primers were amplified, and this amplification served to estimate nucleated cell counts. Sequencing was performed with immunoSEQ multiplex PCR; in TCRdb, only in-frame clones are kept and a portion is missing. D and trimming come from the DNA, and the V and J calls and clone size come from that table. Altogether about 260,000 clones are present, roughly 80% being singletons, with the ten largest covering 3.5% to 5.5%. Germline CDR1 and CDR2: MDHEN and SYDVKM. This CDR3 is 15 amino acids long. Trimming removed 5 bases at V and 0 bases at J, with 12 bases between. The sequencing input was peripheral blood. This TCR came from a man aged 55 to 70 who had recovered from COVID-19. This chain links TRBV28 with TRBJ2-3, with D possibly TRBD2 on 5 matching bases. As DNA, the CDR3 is TGTGCCAGCAGTCCGACGGGAACTAGCACAGATACGCAGTATTTT. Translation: CASSPTGTSTDTQYF.